The 27 T cell receptor beta chains below were found in one sample sequenced in a study of vaccination effects on CD4 cells after COVID-19. No antigen has been assigned to these receptors. The ViraFEST assay expanded antigen-specific CD4+ T cells with viral peptide pools before sequencing. Once cultured for more than nine days, the cells underwent separation to obtain CD4+ T cells. Assay: immunoSEQ multiplex PCR; the TCRdb copy retains only in-frame clones and omits some. The data contain about 19,000 clones, 70% to 80% of them singletons. The source was CD4+ T cells from PBMCs cultured with HCoV-229E spike peptides, collected before COVID-19 vaccination. These receptors were collected from a human donor who received a COVID-19 vaccine.

This clone is judged medium-sized. The chain is built from TRBV6-1 and TRBJ1-3; 7 bases line up with TRBD1. The CDR3 runs to 17 residues. Trimming removed 4 bases from V and 0 bases from J; junction bases left unmatched: 9. Germline V lookup: CDR1 MNHNS, CDR2 SASEGT. The CDR3 protein is CASSGRTGLRSGNTIYF. The CDR3 nucleotides read TGTGCCAGCAGTGGTAGGACAGGACTTCGCTCTGGAAACACCATATATTTT.

The chain uses TRBV2 and TRBJ2-3, with 8 bases matching TRBD2. With V trimmed by 4 bases and J by 3 bases, 9 bases remained unmatched. This CDR3 is 16 amino acids long. CDR1 and CDR2 (germline): SNHLY, FYNNEI. The CDR3 nucleotides are TGTGCCAGCAGTGTGAGGGCTAGCGGGCGGACAGATACGCAGTATTTT. Its translation is CASSVRASGRTDTQYF.

This clone turned up a few times. This sample includes further DNA sequences coding for the same CDR3. The J gene is TRBJ1-6, the V gene TRBV3-1 (or the pseudogene TRBV3-2); unclear D gene. The CDR3 has 15 amino acids. The V gene's germline CDR1 is LGHDT and CDR2 YNNKEL (reference sequence). With 1 base removed from V and 5 bases from J, the gap between germline ends came to 9 bases. Here the CDR3 reads CASSQAGGDNSPLHF. The CDR3 nucleotides read TGTGCCAGCAGCCAAGCAGGCGGTGATAATTCACCCCTCCACTTT.

The rearrangement links TRBV10-2 to TRBJ1-5; no definite D call. Trimming took 0 bases from V and 0 from J, leaving 12 bases between them. This CDR3 comprises 17 residues. Germline V lookup: CDR1 WSHSY, CDR2 SAAADI. The CDR3 DNA sequence: TGCGCCAGCAGTGAGTCGTTCGTCCGGGGTAGCAATCAGCCCCAGCATTTT. It yields the protein CASSESFVRGSNQPQHF.

This clone was seen only once. The CDR3 spells CARGTVLPGELFF. In nucleotides, the CDR3 is TGTGCCAGAGGGACAGTCTTACCCGGGGAGCTGTTTTTT. The V call is TRBV6-5, the J call TRBJ2-2, with TRBD1 matching 7 bases. This CDR3 contains 13 residues. CDR1 MNHEY and CDR2 SVGAGI come from the germline V gene. V dropped 9 bases and J dropped 6; count of bases not matched to a gene: 7.

This clone has a single count. CDR3 region: CASSQGNSPLHF. As DNA, the CDR3 is TGTGCCAGCAGCCAAGGAAATTCACCCCTCCACTTT. V usage is TRBV3-1 (or the pseudogene TRBV3-2) and J usage is TRBJ1-6; D gene uncertain. V lost 1 base to trimming and J lost 7 bases, with 2 bases between them. CDR1 is LGHDT and CDR2 is YNNKEL in the germline V gene (reference sequence). There are 12 residues in the CDR3.

CDR3 protein: CASSVVGAGTQYF. Here the CDR3 DNA reads TGTGCCAGCAGCGTAGTAGGGGCAGGTACGCAGTATTTT. The V gene is TRBV9, the J gene TRBJ2-3; weak D call: TRBD1 (5 bases). The CDR3 is 13 amino acids. V lost 0 bases and J lost 8, with 10 bases in between. Germline CDR1 reads SGDLS; CDR2 reads YYNGEE.

The rearrangement joins TRBV5-6 to TRBJ2-7; D is unresolved. Trimming stripped 4 bases from V and 11 bases from J, with 19 bases between. The CDR3 totals 13 residues. Germline CDR1 is SGHDT and CDR2 is YYEEEE. The CDR3 sequence: CASSPVGSSREYF. DNA of the CDR3: TGTGCCAGCAGCCCGGTCGGCTCCAGCCGGGAGTACTTC.

The chain recombines TRBV10-1 with TRBJ1-4, with 9 bases matching TRBD1. V dropped 6 bases and J dropped 3; count of bases not matched to a gene: 8. Germline CDR1 is WNHNN and CDR2 is SYGVQD (reference sequence). This CDR3 has 16 residues. The CDR3 DNA is TGCGCCAGCAGGACTAACAGGGGGCCAGCTAATGAAAAACTGTTTTTT. Encoded protein: CASRTNRGPANEKLFF.

This clone was detected only a few times. The CDR3 DNA reads TGTGCCAGCAGCCAACCGACCGATTCCACCGGGGAGCTGTTTTTT. Its protein product is CASSQPTDSTGELFF. The rearrangement links TRBV5-4 to TRBJ2-2, with D uncertain. The CDR3 spans 15 residues. From germline, CDR1 is SGHNT and CDR2 YYREEE (reference sequence). V lost 4 bases and J lost 4, with 14 bases in between.

The V and J genes are TRBV6-1 and TRBJ1-5; no clear D. The CDR3 totals 13 residues. Trimming removed 1 base at V and 8 bases at J, with 9 bases between. CDR1 is MNHNS and CDR2 is SASEGT in the germline V gene. This CDR3 is CASSEETWEPQHF. The CDR3 nucleotides are TGTGCCAGCAGTGAAGAGACCTGGGAGCCCCAGCATTTT.

The rearrangement uses TRBV24-1 and TRBJ2-7; 11 bases line up with TRBD1. V shed 6 bases and J 2 bases; nucleotides not matched to a gene: 11. This CDR3 is built from 17 residues. Per the germline V gene, CDR1 is KGHDR and CDR2 is SFDVKD. The CDR3 protein is CATSSTPGQGVTYEQYF. For the CDR3, the DNA is TGTGCCACCAGTTCCACCCCGGGACAGGGGGTCACCTACGAGCAGTACTTC.

The rearrangement joins TRBV3-1 (or the pseudogene TRBV3-2) to TRBJ1-2; D is perhaps TRBD1 (6 bases). CDR3 size: 14 residues. Germline V gene sequence: CDR1 LGHDT, CDR2 YNNKEL (reference sequence). Between the trimmed V and J ends, which lost 0 bases and 4 bases, there was a span of 9 bases. CDR3 loop: CASSQDTGFYGYTF. The CDR3, as DNA: TGTGCCAGCAGCCAAGACACAGGGTTCTATGGCTACACCTTC.

The chain recombines TRBV5-1 with TRBJ2-2, with D possibly TRBD2 on 5 matching bases. In germline, CDR1 is SGHRS, CDR2 YFSETQ. Trimming stripped 0 bases from V and 5 bases from J, with 11 bases between. This CDR3 is 15 amino acids long. CDR3 nucleotides: TGCGCCAGCAGCTTGGCCCGGGGAAATACCGGGGAGCTGTTTTTT. The encoded protein is CASSLARGNTGELFF.

The gene calls are TRBV6-5 and TRBJ1-5; TRBD1 agrees at 7 bases. Per germline, CDR1 MNHEY and CDR2 SVGAGI. The ends lost 6 bases at V and 9 bases at J; junction bases unmatched: 8. The CDR3 is 13 residues long. The CDR3 DNA reads TGTGCCAGCAGGAGGGGGCAGGGTCGGCCCCAGCATTTT. It specifies CASRRGQGRPQHF.

This clone was observed a single time. V is TRBV3-1 (or the pseudogene TRBV3-2) and J is TRBJ2-3; D remains unclear. This CDR3 contains 15 residues. Germline lookup yields CDR1 LGHDT and CDR2 YNNKEL (reference sequence). Trimming left V 4 bases short and J 0 bases short, with 11 bases between. The CDR3 loop is CASSPTYGSTDTQYF. Here the CDR3 DNA reads TGTGCCAGCAGCCCGACCTACGGTAGCACAGATACGCAGTATTTT.

The genes are TRBV5-1 and TRBJ2-2; 7 bases align to TRBD1. Germline V CDR1 and CDR2: SGHRS, YFSETQ. J was trimmed by 4 bases and V by 2 bases; bases with no gene match: 5. The CDR3 totals 15 residues. The CDR3 protein is CASSFDRDGTGELFF. The CDR3 DNA reads as TGCGCCAGCAGCTTCGACAGGGATGGCACCGGGGAGCTGTTTTTT.

The chain employs TRBV5-1 and TRBJ2-4; 9 bases agree with TRBD1. The V gene end was trimmed by 4 bases and the J gene end by 7 bases; junction bases not matched to a gene: 9. CDR3 length: 15 residues. Germline CDR1 SGHRS, CDR2 YFSETQ. The CDR3 loop reads CASSTTGTGTNIQYF. Here the CDR3 DNA reads TGCGCCAGCAGCACAACCGGGACAGGGACCAACATTCAGTACTTC. The entire variable domain, with the rest obtained from reference TRBV5-1 and TRBJ2-4, is as follows: KAGVTQTPRYLIKTRGQQVTLSCSPISGHRSVSWYQQTPGQGLQFLFEYFSETQRNKGNFPGRFSGRQFSNSRSEMNVSTLELGDSALYLCASSTTGTGTNIQYFGAGTRLSVL.

V and J are TRBV5-1 and TRBJ2-7; 11 bases are a match to TRBD2. This CDR3 spans 15 amino acids. Trimming removed 4 bases from V and 2 bases from J; junction bases left unmatched: 5. Germline CDR1 SGHRS, CDR2 YFSETQ. Written as DNA, the CDR3 is TGCGCCAGCAGCCAGGGACTAGCGGCCCCCTACGAGCAGTACTTC. Protein sequence: CASSQGLAAPYEQYF.

The gene calls are TRBV18 and TRBJ1-2; 7 bases are shared with TRBD1. The CDR3 covers 14 residues. In germline, CDR1 is KGHSH, CDR2 LQKENI. Losses at the gene ends were 3 bases for V and 10 bases for J; bases not matched to a gene: 11. The CDR3 DNA reads TGTGCCAGCTCACCCTCAACCACAGGGGCCTTCTACACCTTC. Its translation: CASSPSTTGAFYTF. Full variable domain (outside the CDR3, taken from reference TRBV18 and TRBJ1-2): NAGVMQNPRHLVRRRGQEARLRCSPMKGHSHVYWYRQLPEEGLKFMVYLQKENIIDESGMPKERFSAEFPKEGPSILRIQQVVRGDSAAYFCASSPSTTGAFYTFGSGTRLTVV.

The chain couples TRBV10-1 to TRBJ2-4; 9 bases line up with TRBD1. J lost 5 bases, V lost 5 bases, and 1 base had no gene match. This CDR3 has 13 amino acids. CDR1 and CDR2 (germline): WNHNN, SYGVQD (reference sequence). Here the CDR3 reads CASSRDRENIQYF. CDR3 nucleotides: TGCGCCAGCAGTAGGGACAGGGAAAACATTCAGTACTTC.

This clone was detected a few times. V is TRBV21-1 and J is TRBJ2-5. TRBV21-1 is designated a pseudogene. The CDR3 has 13 residues. In DNA form, the CDR3 reads TGTGCCAGCAGCAAGGGGGAAGGAGAGACCCAGTACTTC. This codes for CASSKGEGETQYF.

This chain links TRBV19 with TRBJ1-4; D is unresolved. CDR1 and CDR2 (germline): LNHDA, SQIVND (reference sequence). The CDR3 covers 13 residues. The V end was cut by 5 bases, the J end by 8 bases, with 12 bases between. CDR3 protein: CASSPREREKLFF. The CDR3 DNA follows: TGTGCCAGTAGTCCCCGGGAGAGAGAAAAACTGTTTTTT.

In this sample, this clone turned up a few times. The genes are TRBV30 and TRBJ1-2; TRBD1 might be the D (6 bases). CDR1 and CDR2 from the germline V gene are GTSNPN and SVGIG (reference sequence). V was clipped by 4 bases and J by 8 bases, with 17 bases between them. The CDR3 consists of 13 residues. CDR3 bases: TGTGCCTGGAAGTCCCCAGGGGCGAGGGGCTACACCTTC. Amino acids: CAWKSPGARGYTF.

The chain uses TRBV6-2 or TRBV6-3 and TRBJ2-1; 15 positions match TRBD2. Losses at the gene ends were 0 bases for V and 13 bases for J; bases not matched to a gene: 4. Germline loops: CDR1 MNHEY, CDR2 SVGEGT. The CDR3 totals 15 residues. CDR3 sequence reads: CASSYSRTSGGAQFF. The CDR3 DNA reads as TGTGCCAGCAGTTACTCCAGGACTAGCGGGGGGGCCCAGTTCTTC.

This clone was counted a single time. The genes are TRBV27 and TRBJ2-6, with 9 bases that match TRBD1. V was pared by 5 bases and J by 2 bases, with 7 bases of the junction left unmatched. Germline V gene data show CDR1 as MNHEY and CDR2 as SMNVEV (reference sequence). The CDR3 is made up of 17 amino acids. DNA for the CDR3: TGTGCCAGCAGTCCGGGACAGGGTCGGGCTGGGGCCAACGTCCTGACTTTC. This encodes CASSPGQGRAGANVLTF.

The chain uses TRBV20-1 and TRBJ2-1, with D unresolved. V lost 5 bases, J lost 6 bases, and 8 bases lay in between. This CDR3 comprises 11 residues. Germline assignment: CDR1 DFQATT and CDR2 SNEGSKA (reference sequence). Here the CDR3 reads CSASRINEQFF. In nucleotides, the CDR3 is TGCAGTGCTTCTCGGATCAATGAGCAGTTCTTC.